The 3 T cell receptor beta chains presented below share a single source sample, sequenced in a study of blood T cell repertoires in COVID-19. The protocol was immunoSEQ multiplex PCR, while the TCRdb copy is restricted to in-frame clones and leaves out a portion. The repertoire holds around 130,000 clones, with around 80% as singletons. The sequencing sample was made of peripheral blood. The receptors were gathered from a man between 60 and 70 years old with active or convalescent COVID-19.

The chain recombines TRBV29-1 with TRBJ1-5; TRBD1 might be the D (6 bases). Per the germline V gene, CDR1 is SQVTM and CDR2 is ANQGSEA. The CDR3 runs to 14 residues. The V and J ends lost 4 bases and 0 bases respectively, with 10 bases between them. DNA of the CDR3: TGCAGCGTTGGGACAGCTAATAGCAATCAGCCCCAGCATTTT. This encodes CSVGTANSNQPQHF.

The chain recombines TRBV5-4 with TRBJ1-5; D might be TRBD1 (6 bases). V dropped 4 bases and J dropped 11 bases, with 16 bases sitting between them. This CDR3 is 13 amino acids long. Germline V gene lookup returns CDR1 SGHNT and CDR2 YYREEE (reference sequence). Written as DNA, the CDR3 is TGTGCCAGCAGCGATCGATCGGGGGGCACCCAGCATTTT. Encoded protein: CASSDRSGGTQHF.

The V gene is TRBV6-5, the J gene TRBJ2-6; the D is unclear. This CDR3 is built from 15 residues. Per germline, CDR1 MNHEY and CDR2 SVGAGI. V shed 2 bases and J shed 2 bases, with 7 bases lying between them. CDR3 in amino acids: CASSYMSAGANVLTF. The CDR3 coding sequence is TGTGCCAGCAGTTACATGAGCGCTGGGGCCAACGTCCTGACTTTC.